This is a list of T cell receptor beta chains from one sample in a study of post-analysis software for immune sequencing data. TCRdb ran MiXCR on the PCR reads and lists one entry per CDR3 protein. The table shows roughly 870,000 distinct CDR3 sequences, with approximately 57% occurring only once. The material sequenced was blood. The receptor source for this set is a girl between 10 and 17 years old with multiple sclerosis. CDR3s include the opening cysteine and the closing phenylalanine or tryptophan. Each record gives: CDR3 length, V gene, clone size, J gene, D gene, CDR3 protein, CDR3 DNA. The D gene is left open where the match is weak. Where a row states a size, it is once, few, many or the class of an expanded clone; other rows omit it.

len: 15
v_gene: TRBV6-4
abundance: NA
j_gene: TRBJ2-1
d_gene: TRBD2
CDR3aa: CASSETSGKYNEQFF
CDR3nt: TGTGCCAGCAGTGAGACTAGCGGGAAGTACAATGAGCAGTTCTTC

len: 12
v_gene: TRBV9
abundance: few
j_gene: TRBJ2-3
d_gene: NA
CDR3aa: CVSSVGPDTQYF
CDR3nt: TGTGTCAGCAGCGTAGGGCCAGATACGCAGTATTTT

len: 13
v_gene: TRBV7-9
abundance: NA
j_gene: TRBJ2-7
d_gene: NA
CDR3aa: CASSGDANYEQYF
CDR3nt: TGTGCCAGCAGCGGGGACGCCAACTACGAGCAGTACTTC

len: 15
v_gene: TRBV12-3/TRBV12-4
abundance: NA
j_gene: TRBJ2-7
d_gene: NA
CDR3aa: CASSLILISYNEQYF
CDR3nt: TGTGCCAGCAGTTTAATCCTAATCTCCTACAATGAGCAGTACTTC

len: 17
v_gene: TRBV15
abundance: few
j_gene: TRBJ2-7
d_gene: TRBD1
CDR3aa: CATSTLRGQGVSYEQYF
CDR3nt: TGTGCCACCAGCACCCTTCGGGGACAGGGGGTTTCTTACGAGCAGTACTTC

len: 16
v_gene: TRBV28
abundance: NA
j_gene: TRBJ2-3
d_gene: TRBD2
CDR3aa: CASSGRTSGWTDTQYF
CDR3nt: TGTGCCAGCAGTGGGAGGACTAGCGGATGGACAGATACGCAGTATTTT

len: 15
v_gene: TRBV7-2
abundance: NA
j_gene: TRBJ2-1
d_gene: NA
CDR3aa: CASSFSQSAGNEQFF
CDR3nt: TGTGCCAGCAGCTTCTCACAGAGCGCGGGCAATGAGCAGTTCTTC

len: 16
v_gene: TRBV15
abundance: NA
j_gene: TRBJ2-4
d_gene: NA
CDR3aa: CATIRVVAIAKNIQYF
CDR3nt: TGTGCCACCATCAGGGTGGTAGCGATAGCCAAAAACATTCAGTACTTC

len: 15
v_gene: TRBV28
abundance: NA
j_gene: TRBJ2-2
d_gene: TRBD1
CDR3aa: CASSPPGQGTGELFF
CDR3nt: TGTGCCAGCAGCCCCCCGGGACAGGGAACCGGGGAGCTGTTTTTT

len: 10
v_gene: TRBV29-1
abundance: few
j_gene: TRBJ2-5
d_gene: NA
CDR3aa: CSVAATTQYF
CDR3nt: TGCAGCGTTGCCGCGACGACCCAGTACTTC

len: 13
v_gene: TRBV4-2
abundance: many
j_gene: TRBJ2-7
d_gene: NA
CDR3aa: CASSQVGSYEQYF
CDR3nt: TGTGCCAGCAGCCAGGTTGGTTCCTACGAGCAGTACTTC

len: 17
v_gene: TRBV5-1
abundance: NA
j_gene: TRBJ2-1
d_gene: TRBD2
CDR3aa: CASRRQIAGELGNEQFF
CDR3nt: TGCGCCAGCAGGCGCCAAATAGCGGGAGAATTGGGCAATGAGCAGTTCTTC

len: 14
v_gene: TRBV7-9
abundance: once
j_gene: TRBJ1-2
d_gene: TRBD1
CDR3aa: CASSPPRDSHGYTF
CDR3nt: TGTGCCAGCAGCCCTCCTAGGGACAGCCATGGCTACACCTTC

len: 15
v_gene: TRBV7-3
abundance: NA
j_gene: TRBJ2-1
d_gene: NA
CDR3aa: CASSHGSLQGHEQFF
CDR3nt: TGTGCCAGCAGCCACGGGTCCCTACAGGGCCATGAGCAGTTCTTC

len: 15
v_gene: TRBV27
abundance: NA
j_gene: TRBJ1-6
d_gene: NA
CDR3aa: CASSLSNSYNSPLHF
CDR3nt: TGTGCCAGCAGTTTATCCAACTCCTATAATTCACCCCTCCACTTT

len: 13
v_gene: TRBV9
abundance: NA
j_gene: TRBJ1-2
d_gene: NA
CDR3aa: CASSARLGFGYTF
CDR3nt: TGTGCCAGCAGCGCGAGACTGGGATTTGGCTACACCTTC

len: 15
v_gene: TRBV2
abundance: NA
j_gene: TRBJ2-3
d_gene: NA
CDR3aa: CASTWAGQGSDTQYF
CDR3nt: TGTGCCAGCACCTGGGCCGGGCAGGGCTCAGATACGCAGTATTTT

len: 16
v_gene: TRBV5-1
abundance: NA
j_gene: TRBJ1-2
d_gene: TRBD1
CDR3aa: CASRPFTGGVNYGYTF
CDR3nt: TGCGCCAGCAGACCTTTCACAGGGGGCGTGAACTATGGCTACACCTTC

len: 14
v_gene: TRBV7-9
abundance: few
j_gene: TRBJ2-3
d_gene: NA
CDR3aa: CASSLVGIADTQYF
CDR3nt: TGTGCCAGCAGCTTAGTAGGGATAGCAGATACGCAGTATTTT

len: 13
v_gene: TRBV2
abundance: once
j_gene: TRBJ2-5
d_gene: NA
CDR3aa: CASSEALLKTQYF
CDR3nt: TGTGCCAGCAGTGAAGCGCTTCTCAAGACCCAGTACTTC

len: 17
v_gene: TRBV15
abundance: NA
j_gene: TRBJ2-6
d_gene: NA
CDR3aa: CATARDTRLSGANVLTF
CDR3nt: TGTGCCACGGCAAGGGACACCCGGTTGTCTGGGGCCAACGTCCTGACTTTC

len: 15
v_gene: TRBV6-2/TRBV6-3
abundance: few
j_gene: TRBJ2-7
d_gene: NA
CDR3aa: CASSYGIGEGYEQYF
CDR3nt: TGTGCCAGCAGTTACGGGATAGGTGAGGGCTACGAGCAGTACTTC

len: 15
v_gene: TRBV7-9
abundance: NA
j_gene: TRBJ2-2
d_gene: TRBD2
CDR3aa: CAGTSGASNTGELFF
CDR3nt: TGTGCCGGCACTAGCGGGGCCTCTAACACCGGGGAGCTGTTTTTT

len: 15
v_gene: TRBV5-5
abundance: few
j_gene: TRBJ2-7
d_gene: TRBD1
CDR3aa: CASSLGGTEYYEQYF
CDR3nt: TGTGCCAGCAGCTTGGGGGGGACAGAATACTACGAGCAGTACTTC

len: 12
v_gene: TRBV20-1
abundance: NA
j_gene: TRBJ2-7
d_gene: NA
CDR3aa: CSASPEIYEQYF
CDR3nt: TGCAGTGCTAGTCCAGAAATCTACGAGCAGTACTTC

len: 13
v_gene: TRBV12-5
abundance: NA
j_gene: TRBJ1-2
d_gene: NA
CDR3aa: CASGYGENYGYTF
CDR3nt: TGTGCTAGTGGTTATGGGGAGAACTATGGCTACACCTTC

len: 14
v_gene: TRBV20-1
abundance: NA
j_gene: TRBJ2-3
d_gene: NA
CDR3aa: CSARHRTSTDTQYF
CDR3nt: TGCAGTGCTAGACACAGGACTAGCACAGATACGCAGTATTTT

len: 18
v_gene: TRBV4-1
abundance: NA
j_gene: TRBJ2-3
d_gene: TRBD2
CDR3aa: CASSPRLAGVISTDTQYF
CDR3nt: TGCGCCAGCAGCCCCAGACTAGCGGGAGTGATTTCCACAGATACGCAGTATTTT

len: 11
v_gene: TRBV18
abundance: NA
j_gene: TRBJ1-5
d_gene: NA
CDR3aa: CASSPDQPQHF
CDR3nt: TGTGCCAGCTCACCGGATCAGCCCCAGCATTTT

len: 13
v_gene: TRBV20-1
abundance: few
j_gene: TRBJ2-7
d_gene: NA
CDR3aa: CSAGGQSVYEQYF
CDR3nt: TGCAGTGCTGGCGGACAGAGTGTCTACGAGCAGTACTTC

len: 14
v_gene: TRBV20-1
abundance: NA
j_gene: TRBJ1-2
d_gene: TRBD1
CDR3aa: CSASYGTGGHGYTF
CDR3nt: TGCAGTGCTAGCTACGGGACAGGGGGCCATGGCTACACCTTC

len: 15
v_gene: TRBV12-3/TRBV12-4
abundance: NA
j_gene: TRBJ2-1
d_gene: NA
CDR3aa: CASSLLRASYNEQFF
CDR3nt: TGTGCCAGCAGCCTCCTCAGAGCCTCCTACAATGAGCAGTTCTTC

len: 13
v_gene: TRBV5-1
abundance: NA
j_gene: TRBJ1-6
d_gene: NA
CDR3aa: CASRSDVNSPLHF
CDR3nt: TGCGCCAGCCGTTCAGACGTGAATTCACCCCTCCACTTT

len: 13
v_gene: TRBV20-1
abundance: few
j_gene: TRBJ2-7
d_gene: NA
CDR3aa: CSAGGLAVSEQYF
CDR3nt: TGCAGTGCCGGGGGGCTAGCGGTATCCGAGCAGTACTTC

len: 16
v_gene: TRBV13
abundance: NA
j_gene: TRBJ2-3
d_gene: TRBD2
CDR3aa: CASSAVQRGYTDTQYF
CDR3nt: TGTGCCAGCAGCGCCGTCCAGCGGGGGTATACAGATACGCAGTATTTT

len: 16
v_gene: TRBV20-1
abundance: NA
j_gene: TRBJ2-3
d_gene: TRBD2
CDR3aa: CSASPWASGRTDTQYF
CDR3nt: TGCAGTGCTAGCCCCTGGGCTAGCGGGAGAACAGATACGCAGTATTTT

len: 13
v_gene: TRBV29-1
abundance: NA
j_gene: TRBJ2-7
d_gene: NA
CDR3aa: CSDEQVDSYEQYF
CDR3nt: TGCAGCGACGAGCAGGTAGACTCCTACGAGCAGTACTTC